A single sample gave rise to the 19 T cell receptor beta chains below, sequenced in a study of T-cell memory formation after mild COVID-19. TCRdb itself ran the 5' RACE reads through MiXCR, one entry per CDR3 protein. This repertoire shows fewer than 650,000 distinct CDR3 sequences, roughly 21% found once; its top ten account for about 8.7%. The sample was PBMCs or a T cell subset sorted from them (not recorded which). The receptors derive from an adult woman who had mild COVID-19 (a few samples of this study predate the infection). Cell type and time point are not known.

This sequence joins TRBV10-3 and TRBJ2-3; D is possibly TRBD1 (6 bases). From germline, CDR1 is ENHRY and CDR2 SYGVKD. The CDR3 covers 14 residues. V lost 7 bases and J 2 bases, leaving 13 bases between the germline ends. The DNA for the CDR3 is TGTGCCATCAAGACAGGCCCTTCCACAGATACGCAGTATTTT. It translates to CAIKTGPSTDTQYF.

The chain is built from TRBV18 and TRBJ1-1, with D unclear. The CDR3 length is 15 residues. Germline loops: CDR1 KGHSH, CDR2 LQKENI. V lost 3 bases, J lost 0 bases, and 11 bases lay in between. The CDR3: CASSPPNGVNTEAFF. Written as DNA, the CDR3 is TGTGCCAGCTCACCTCCGAACGGAGTGAACACTGAAGCTTTCTTT.

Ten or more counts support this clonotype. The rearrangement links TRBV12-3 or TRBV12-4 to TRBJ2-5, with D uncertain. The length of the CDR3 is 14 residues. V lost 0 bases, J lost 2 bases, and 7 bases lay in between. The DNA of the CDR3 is TGTGCCAGCAGTTTAGCGCCTATTCAAGAGACCCAGTACTTC. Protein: CASSLAPIQETQYF.

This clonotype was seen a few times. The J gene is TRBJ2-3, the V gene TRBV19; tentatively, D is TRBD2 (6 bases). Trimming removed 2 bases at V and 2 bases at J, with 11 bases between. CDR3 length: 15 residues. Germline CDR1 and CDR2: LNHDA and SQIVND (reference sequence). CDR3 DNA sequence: TGTGCCAGTAGTATAAGTAGGACTACCACAGATACGCAGTATTTT. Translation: CASSISRTTTDTQYF.

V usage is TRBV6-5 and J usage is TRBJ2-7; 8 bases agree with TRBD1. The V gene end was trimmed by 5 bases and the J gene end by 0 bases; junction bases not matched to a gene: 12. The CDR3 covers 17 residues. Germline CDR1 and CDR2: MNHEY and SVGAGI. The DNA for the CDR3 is TGTGCCAGCAGTCCACGGGCTGGACAGGGCAGCTCCTACGAGCAGTACTTC. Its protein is CASSPRAGQGSSYEQYF.

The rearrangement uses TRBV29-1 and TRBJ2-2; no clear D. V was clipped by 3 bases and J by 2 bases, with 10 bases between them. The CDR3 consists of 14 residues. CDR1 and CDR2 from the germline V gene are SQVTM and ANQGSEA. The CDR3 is CSVESRANTGELFF. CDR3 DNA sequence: TGCAGCGTTGAGTCCCGAGCAAACACCGGGGAGCTGTTTTTT.

This chain's CDR3 is CASSPLDNVSPHGYTF. The CDR3 DNA follows: TGTGCCAGCTCACCACTTGATAACGTCTCCCCTCATGGCTACACCTTC. This rearrangement joins TRBV18 to TRBJ1-2; no definite D call. The germline gives CDR1 KGHSH, CDR2 LQKENI. V lost 1 base and J 6 bases, leaving 18 bases between the germline ends. The CDR3 totals 16 residues. The full variable domain, completed using reference TRBV18 and TRBJ1-2, is NAGVMQNPRHLVRRRGQEARLRCSPMKGHSHVYWYRQLPEEGLKFMVYLQKENIIDESGMPKERFSAEFPKEGPSILRIQQVVRGDSAAYFCASSPLDNVSPHGYTFGSGTRLTVV.

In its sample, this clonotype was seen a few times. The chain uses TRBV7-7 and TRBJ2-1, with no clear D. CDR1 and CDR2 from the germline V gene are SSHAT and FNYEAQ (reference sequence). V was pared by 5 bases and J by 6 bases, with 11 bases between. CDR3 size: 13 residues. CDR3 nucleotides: TGTGCCAGCAGCGACGGACGGTTCAATGAGCAGTTCTTC. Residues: CASSDGRFNEQFF.

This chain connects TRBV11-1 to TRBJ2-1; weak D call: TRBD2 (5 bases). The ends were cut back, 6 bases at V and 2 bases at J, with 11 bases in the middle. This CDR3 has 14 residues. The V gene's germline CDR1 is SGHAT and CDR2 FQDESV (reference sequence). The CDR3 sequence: CASRISRAYNEQFF. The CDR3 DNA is TGTGCCAGCAGGATCTCGCGGGCCTACAATGAGCAGTTCTTC.

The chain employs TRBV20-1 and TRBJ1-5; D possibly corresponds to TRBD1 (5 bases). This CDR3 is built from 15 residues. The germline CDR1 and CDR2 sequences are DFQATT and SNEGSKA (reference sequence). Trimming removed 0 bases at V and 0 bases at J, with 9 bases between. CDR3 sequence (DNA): TGCAGTGCTAGAGATAGGACACATAGCAATCAGCCCCAGCATTTT. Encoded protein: CSARDRTHSNQPQHF.

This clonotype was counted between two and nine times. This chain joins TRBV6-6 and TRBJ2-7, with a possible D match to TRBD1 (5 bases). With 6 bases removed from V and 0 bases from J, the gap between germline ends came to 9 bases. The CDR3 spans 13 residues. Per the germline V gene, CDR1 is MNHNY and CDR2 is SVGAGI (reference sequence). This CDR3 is CASRPTASYEQYF. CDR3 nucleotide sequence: TGTGCCAGCAGGCCGACAGCCTCCTACGAGCAGTACTTC.

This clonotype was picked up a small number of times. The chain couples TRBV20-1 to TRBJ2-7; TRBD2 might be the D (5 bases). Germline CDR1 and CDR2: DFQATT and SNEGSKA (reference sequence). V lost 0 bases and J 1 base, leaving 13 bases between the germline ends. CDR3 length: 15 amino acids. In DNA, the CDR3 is TGCAGTGCTAGAGATGGGAATGAGGGATCCTACGAGCAGTACTTC. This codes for CSARDGNEGSYEQYF.

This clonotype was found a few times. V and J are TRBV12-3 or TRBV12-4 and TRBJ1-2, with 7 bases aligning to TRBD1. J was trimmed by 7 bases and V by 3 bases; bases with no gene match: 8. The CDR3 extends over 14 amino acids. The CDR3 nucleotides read TGTGCCAGCAGTTTCACAGGGGCAGGGGGTGGCTACACCTTC. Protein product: CASSFTGAGGGYTF.

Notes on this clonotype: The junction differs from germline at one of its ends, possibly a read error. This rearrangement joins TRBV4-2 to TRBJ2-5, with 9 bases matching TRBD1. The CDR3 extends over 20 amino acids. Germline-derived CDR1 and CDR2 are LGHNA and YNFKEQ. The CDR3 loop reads CASRQDRLGQGRVLPETQYF. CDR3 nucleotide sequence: TGTGCCAGCAGACAAGATCGCTTGGGACAGGGACGGGTCCTCCCAGAGACCCAGTACTTC.

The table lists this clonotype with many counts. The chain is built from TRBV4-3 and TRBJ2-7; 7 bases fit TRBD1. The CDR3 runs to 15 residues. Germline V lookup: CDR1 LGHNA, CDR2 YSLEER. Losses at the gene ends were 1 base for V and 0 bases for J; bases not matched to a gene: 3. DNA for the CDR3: TGCGCCAGCAGCCAAGGGACAGGTAGCTCCTACGAGCAGTACTTC. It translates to CASSQGTGSSYEQYF.

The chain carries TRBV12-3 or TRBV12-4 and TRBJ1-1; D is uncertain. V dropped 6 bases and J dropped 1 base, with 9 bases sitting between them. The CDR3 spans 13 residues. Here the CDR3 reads CASSPFQNTEAFF. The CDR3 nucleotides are TGTGCCAGCAGCCCATTCCAGAACACTGAAGCTTTCTTT.

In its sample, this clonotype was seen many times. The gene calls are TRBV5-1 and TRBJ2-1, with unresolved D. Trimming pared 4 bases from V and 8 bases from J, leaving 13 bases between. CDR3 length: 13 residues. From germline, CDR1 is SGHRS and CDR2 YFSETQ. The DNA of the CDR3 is TGCGCCAGCAGCCCAGGTCCGGCGGATGAGCAGTTCTTC. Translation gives CASSPGPADEQFF.

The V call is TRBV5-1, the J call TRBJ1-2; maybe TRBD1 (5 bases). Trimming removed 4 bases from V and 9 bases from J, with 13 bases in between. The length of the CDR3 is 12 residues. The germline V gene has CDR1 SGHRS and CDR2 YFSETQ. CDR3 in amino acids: CASSSTGRSYTF. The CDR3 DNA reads TGCGCCAGCAGCAGTACAGGTCGGAGCTACACCTTC.

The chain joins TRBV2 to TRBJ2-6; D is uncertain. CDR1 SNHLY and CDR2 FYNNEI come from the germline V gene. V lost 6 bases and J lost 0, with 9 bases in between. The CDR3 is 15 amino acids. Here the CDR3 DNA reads TGTGCCAGCAGGGCCCGCAGCTCTGGGGCCAACGTCCTGACTTTC. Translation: CASRARSSGANVLTF. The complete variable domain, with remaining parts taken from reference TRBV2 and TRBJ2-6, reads EPEVTQTPSHQVTQMGQEVILRCVPISNHLYFYWYRQILGQKVEFLVSFYNNEISEKSEIFDDQFSVERPDGSNFTLKIRSTKLEDSAMYFCASRARSSGANVLTFGAGSRLTVL.